This passage covers 27 T cell receptor beta chains from one sample sequenced in a study of cytomegalovirus exposure and HLA in healthy donors. Primers included in the PCR were 60 Vbeta and 13 Jbeta primers. The assay was immunoSEQ multiplex PCR, and TCRdb's table has in-frame clones only and misses some. The data contain some 150,000 clones, 82% of them singletons. Specimen: PBMCs. All receptors come from a woman aged 45-60 years in good health and CMV-seropositive.

V gene TRBV7-8 combines with J gene TRBJ1-2; 7 bases fit TRBD1. With V trimmed by 3 bases and J by 3 bases, 4 bases remained unmatched. The CDR3 totals 14 residues. Germline values: CDR1 SGHVS, CDR2 FQNEAQ. The CDR3 DNA reads TGTGCCAGCAGCTTTACAGGGGTGCACTATGGCTACACCTTC. The encoded protein is CASSFTGVHYGYTF.

This chain connects TRBV5-1 to TRBJ1-2, with 9 bases fitting TRBD1. Germline CDR1 is SGHRS and CDR2 is YFSETQ. The CDR3 consists of 17 residues. J gave up 0 bases and V 4 bases, and 10 bases lay outside the gene matches. DNA for the CDR3: TGCGCCAGCAGCACGGAAGGGACAGGGCTAACTAACTATGGCTACACCTTC. This codes for CASSTEGTGLTNYGYTF.

The chain employs TRBV7-9 and TRBJ2-5; D is undetermined. Germline-derived CDR1 and CDR2 are SEHNR and FQNEAQ (reference sequence). Trimming took 1 base from V and 9 from J, leaving 9 bases between them. The length of the CDR3 is 12 residues. The CDR3 DNA is TGTGCCAGCAGCTTAGAGATGGGCTCCCAGTACTTC. Translating it yields CASSLEMGSQYF.

The chain recombines TRBV6-6 with TRBJ2-1; 10 positions agree with TRBD1. The CDR3 consists of 15 residues. CDR1 and CDR2 from the germline V gene are MNHNY and SVGAGI (reference sequence). After removal of 3 bases from V and 6 bases from J, the junction contained 5 bases not matched to a gene. The CDR3 spells CASSYWTGGGNEQFF. CDR3 DNA sequence: TGTGCCAGCAGTTATTGGACAGGGGGTGGCAATGAGCAGTTCTTC.

The DNA for the CDR3 is TGTGCCAGCAGCGTAGCGACTAGCGGAATCACCGGGGAGCTGTTTTTT. Its translation is CASSVATSGITGELFF. The rearrangement links TRBV9 to TRBJ2-2; 9 positions agree with TRBD2. The CDR3 has 16 amino acids. Germline lookup yields CDR1 SGDLS and CDR2 YYNGEE. V trimming: 0 bases; J trimming: 4 bases; junction bases outside the gene matches: 4. Based on the CDR3 plus reference TRBV9 and TRBJ2-2, the full variable domain is DSGVTQTPKHLITATGQRVTLRCSPRSGDLSVYWYQQSLDQGLQFLIQYYNGEERAKGNILERFSAQQFPDLHSELNLSSLELGDSALYFCASSVATSGITGELFFGEGSRLTVL.

This clone was detected only once. The V gene is TRBV7-8, the J gene TRBJ1-4; tentatively, D is TRBD1 (6 bases). Looked up from germline, CDR1 is SGHVS and CDR2 is FQNEAQ. The CDR3 spans 14 residues. Trimming took 5 bases from V and 7 from J, leaving 14 bases between them. CDR3 sequence reads: CASSTRGSAEKLFF. The CDR3 coding sequence is TGTGCCAGCAGCACCAGGGGTTCTGCTGAAAAACTGTTTTTT.

V usage is TRBV5-3 and J usage is TRBJ1-3, with TRBD1 as a possible D gene (5 bases). TRBV5-3 is labeled an ORF, and its function is uncertain. This CDR3 has 18 residues. Trimming took 3 bases from V and 0 from J, leaving 19 bases between them. The CDR3 DNA follows: TGTGCCAGAAGCTCTCTAGGCGGGGGTCCTTTCTCTGGAAACACCATATATTTT. It specifies CARSSLGGGPFSGNTIYF.

This clone was seen only a few times. This chain connects TRBV29-1 to TRBJ1-2; D remains unclear. V was trimmed by 4 bases and J by 5 bases, leaving 8 bases between them. Germline CDR1 SQVTM, CDR2 ANQGSEA. The CDR3 runs to 11 residues. The CDR3 reads CSVGMRYGYTF. The CDR3 nucleotides read TGCAGCGTTGGTATGAGGTATGGCTACACCTTC.

The CDR3 DNA is TGTGCCAGCTCACCGAACAGGGAAGTGGGCAATCAGCCCCAGCATTTT. It encodes CASSPNREVGNQPQHF. The chain combines TRBV18 with TRBJ1-5, with TRBD1 as a possible D gene (6 bases). Germline V lookup: CDR1 KGHSH, CDR2 LQKENI. The CDR3 is 16 amino acids. Trimming shortened V by 3 bases and J by 2 bases, and 14 bases separated the two germline ends.

Note on this clone: A junction end diverges from the germline sequence, so it may reflect a read error. The chain is built from TRBV7-9 and TRBJ2-2; 7 bases are shared with TRBD2. The CDR3 loop spans 15 amino acids. Germline-derived CDR1 and CDR2 are SEHNR and FQNEAQ (reference sequence). The CDR3 DNA reads TGTTCCAGCAGCTCCTCGGGAGGCCGTACCGGGGAGCTGTTTTTT. It yields the protein CSSSSSGGRTGELFF.

The chain uses TRBV5-6 and TRBJ2-1; 13 positions agree with TRBD2. The CDR3 totals 17 residues. V shed 3 bases, J shed 10 bases, and the junction held 13 bases outside the gene matches. CDR1 and CDR2 from the germline V gene are SGHDT and YYEEEE. The CDR3 bases are TGTGCCAGCAGCTCCCGGATCACTAGCGGGGGGGTTGAGGAGCAGTTCTTC. This codes for CASSSRITSGGVEEQFF. The variable domain in full, with the rest retrieved from reference TRBV5-6 and TRBJ2-1, is DAGVTQSPTHLIKTRGQQVTLRCSPKSGHDTVSWYQQALGQGPQFIFQYYEEEERQRGNFPDRFSGHQFPNYSSELNVNALLLGDSALYLCASSSRITSGGVEEQFFGPGTRLTVL.

This clone was counted once. The J gene is TRBJ2-7, the V gene TRBV7-6; D might be TRBD1 (6 bases). Germline CDR1 reads SGHVS; CDR2 reads FNYEAQ. This CDR3 region has 15 residues. The V and J ends lost 3 bases and 0 bases respectively, with 12 bases between them. The CDR3, as DNA: TGTGCCAGCAGCTTGAGTGGGGGCGTCTCCTACGAGCAGTACTTC. Its protein is CASSLSGGVSYEQYF.

The rearrangement joins TRBV18 to TRBJ2-7, with D uncertain. The CDR3 sequence is 14 residues long. Germline V CDR1 and CDR2: KGHSH, LQKENI. V lost 2 bases and J 2 bases, leaving 10 bases between the germline ends. In DNA, the CDR3 is TGTGCCAGCTCACCATCGGCAGGTCCCTACGAGCAGTACTTC. Translation gives CASSPSAGPYEQYF.

This clone appeared once. The V and J genes are TRBV27 and TRBJ2-1; D possibly corresponds to TRBD1 (6 bases). V was clipped by 3 bases and J by 4 bases, with 16 bases between them. The CDR3 is 16 amino acids. Germline V gene data show CDR1 as MNHEY and CDR2 as SMNVEV (reference sequence). CDR3 nucleotide sequence: TGTGCCAGCAGTTTCGACAGGATCGCACGGTACAATGAGCAGTTCTTC. Translated: CASSFDRIARYNEQFF.

This clone was seen a single time. J is TRBJ2-7 and V is TRBV11-2; D gene unclear. The CDR3 extends over 15 amino acids. V was trimmed by 5 bases and J by 9 bases, leaving 23 bases between them. CDR1 and CDR2 (germline): SGHAT, FQNNGV. The DNA for the CDR3 is TGTGCCAGCAGCCCCCCCTTCGTAAGTAGCACCGGGCAGTACTTC. It encodes CASSPPFVSSTGQYF. Drawing the rest from reference TRBV11-2 and TRBJ2-7, the complete variable domain is EAGVAQSPRYKIIEKRQSVAFWCNPISGHATLYWYQQILGQGPKLLIQFQNNGVVDDSQLPKDRFSAERLKGVDSTLKIQPAKLEDSAVYLCASSPPFVSSTGQYFGPGTRLTVT.

The chain has TRBV25-1 and TRBJ2-7, with D possibly TRBD1 on 7 matching bases. The germline V and J ends were trimmed by 1 base and 2 bases, with 9 bases remaining between them. The CDR3 is 14 amino acids. Germline CDR1 reads MGHDK; CDR2 reads SYGVNS. The CDR3: CASSESGGTYEQYF. The CDR3 bases are TGTGCCAGCAGTGAATCAGGGGGGACCTACGAGCAGTACTTC.

The chain has TRBV7-8 and TRBJ2-7; TRBD1 agrees at 8 bases. This CDR3 region has 16 residues. V lost 2 bases to trimming and J lost 3 bases; unmatched junction nucleotides: 9. Germline assignment: CDR1 SGHVS and CDR2 FQNEAQ. The CDR3, as DNA: TGTGCCAGCAGCTTAATAGCAGGGACAGGACTCTACGAGCAGTACTTC. This codes for CASSLIAGTGLYEQYF.

This clone has only one observation. The junction departs from the called germline gene at one end, perhaps through a read error. The V and J genes are TRBV7-9 and TRBJ2-4, with D hard to call. Germline CDR1 SEHNR, CDR2 FQNEAQ (reference sequence). This CDR3 comprises 15 residues. CDR3 bases: TGTGCCAGCAGCTTAGACCTTATGACCAAAAACAGTCAGTACTTC. Protein sequence: CASSLDLMTKNSQYF.

V usage is TRBV7-9 and J usage is TRBJ2-1, with 12 bases fitting TRBD1. The CDR3 runs to 15 residues. Germline loops: CDR1 SEHNR, CDR2 FQNEAQ (reference sequence). With 5 bases clipped from V and 8 bases from J, the junction kept 7 bases outside the gene matches. The CDR3 here is CASSRPGQGADEQFF. The CDR3 nucleotides are TGTGCCAGCAGCAGACCGGGACAGGGGGCAGATGAGCAGTTCTTC.

The V and J genes are TRBV7-2 and TRBJ2-2, with 9 bases that match TRBD1. V was clipped by 6 bases and J by 7 bases; unmatched bases: 9. Per germline, CDR1 SGHTA and CDR2 FQGNSA. The CDR3 covers 15 residues. DNA of the CDR3: TGTGCCAGCAGATCACAGGGGGCTATGGGCGGGGAGCTGTTTTTT. It translates to CASRSQGAMGGELFF.

This chain joins TRBV27 and TRBJ1-1; 8 nucleotides match TRBD1. The germline V gene encodes CDR1 MNHEY and CDR2 SMNVEV (reference sequence). This CDR3 has 14 residues. V shed 3 bases and J 6 bases; nucleotides not matched to a gene: 6. Here the CDR3 reads CASSFDRGSAEAFF. The CDR3 nucleotides are TGTGCCAGCAGTTTTGACAGGGGCAGCGCTGAAGCTTTCTTT.

The chain carries TRBV4-3 and TRBJ1-5; maybe TRBD1 (6 bases). Germline assignment: CDR1 LGHNA and CDR2 YSLEER. The CDR3 has 16 amino acids. Between the trimmed V and J ends, which lost 0 bases and 7 bases, there was a span of 16 bases. Here the CDR3 DNA reads TGCGCCAGCAGCCAAGATCGGATCAGGGGCGAACAGCCCCAGCATTTT. This sequence encodes CASSQDRIRGEQPQHF.

This sequence joins TRBV5-4 and TRBJ2-2, with 12 bases lining up with TRBD1. The CDR3 covers 15 residues. V lost 4 bases and J lost 6; bases outside the gene matches: 4. The V gene's germline CDR1 is SGHNT and CDR2 YYREEE (reference sequence). The CDR3 loop reads CASSQGTGGSGELFF. The CDR3 DNA is TGTGCCAGCAGCCAAGGGACAGGGGGCTCCGGGGAGCTGTTTTTT.

The V and J genes are TRBV10-3 and TRBJ2-7, with TRBD1 matching 9 bases. The CDR3 runs to 13 residues. J gave up 9 bases and V 3 bases, and 6 bases lay outside the gene matches. From germline, CDR1 is ENHRY and CDR2 SYGVKD. As DNA, the CDR3 is TGTGCCATCAGTGAAGGGACAGGGCCACGGCAGTACTTC. Translation: CAISEGTGPRQYF.

V and J are TRBV6-5 and TRBJ1-5; D unclear. V lost 5 bases and J 1 base, leaving 9 bases between the germline ends. Germline CDR1 is MNHEY and CDR2 is SVGAGI. CDR3 length: 14 residues. CDR3 coding DNA: TGTGCCAGCAGTGAACATCTCAGCAATCAGCCCCAGCATTTT. This encodes CASSEHLSNQPQHF.

This clone was observed once. In the same sample, other DNA sequences code for this CDR3. V is TRBV28 and J is TRBJ1-1; D gene uncertain. Per germline, CDR1 MDHEN and CDR2 SYDVKM. Trimming took 3 bases from V and 4 from J, leaving 3 bases between them. CDR3 length equals 11 residues. The CDR3 coding sequence is TGTGCCAGCAGTTTCGGCACTGAAGCTTTCTTT. Its translation is CASSFGTEAFF.

This clone was detected once. The rearrangement links TRBV9 to TRBJ2-1; D might be TRBD2 (7 bases). The CDR3 is 14 amino acids. CDR1 is SGDLS and CDR2 is YYNGEE in the germline V gene. V lost 3 bases, J lost 5 bases, and 12 bases lay in between. The DNA for the CDR3 is TGTGCCAGCAGCGCTAGGGGGGGCCACAATGAGCAGTTCTTC. This codes for CASSARGGHNEQFF.